What follows is one T cell receptor (beta chain) and its context. Its specificity is unknown. This specimen belongs to a study of cytomegalovirus exposure and HLA in healthy donors. Study-wide results and limits: Reportedly, TCR beta sequences accurately predicted HLA-A and HLA-B alleles in most subjects. Presence/absence analyses rested on an assumption that sequencing depth was roughly uniform across donors.

In the PCR, 60 Vbeta and 13 Jbeta primers were used. Clones were read by immunoSEQ multiplex PCR, and TCRdb kept only the in-frame ones, dropping some. This sample yields 100,000 to 150,000 clones, of which roughly 74% are seen a single time; 4% to 4.5% belongs to the top ten. From germline, CDR1 is WNHNN and CDR2 SYGVQD (reference sequence). CDR3 length equals 14 residues. Trimming shortened V by 5 bases and J by 6 bases, and 15 bases separated the two germline ends. The receptor's source is a woman aged 45-65 years in good health and CMV-seropositive. The genes are TRBV10-1 and TRBJ2-3; a possible D gene is TRBD1 (6 bases). The specimen sequenced was PBMCs. The CDR3: CASSSGAPGDTQYF. The CDR3 DNA is TGCGCCAGCAGTTCAGGGGCTCCTGGGGATACGCAGTATTTT.